This T cell receptor (beta chain) was captured by sequencing in a study of T cells in Graves' hyperthyroidism and ophthalmopathy. Looked up from germline, CDR1 is MRHNA and CDR2 is SNTAGT. The CDR3 extends over 14 amino acids. The V segment lost 5 bases and the J segment 6 bases; nucleotides outside the gene matches: 8. This clonotype was counted a few times. Regions amplified from RNA transcripts were the TCR beta CDR3 regions. The primer set for the first-round RT-PCR of the TCR CDR3 was HTBI. Via MiXCR, TCRdb re-called the multiplex PCR reads, giving one row per CDR3 protein. The repertoire has some 300,000 distinct CDR3 sequences, approximately 19% of them found once; the top ten carry roughly 40%.

This receptor was identified in a man aged 45-65 years with Graves' ophthalmopathy. The genes are TRBV6-4 and TRBJ1-2; 8 bases align to TRBD1. Sequenced sample: blood. The CDR3 here is CASSTDRDSDGYTF. CDR3 sequence (DNA): TGTGCCAGCAGTACGGACAGGGACAGCGATGGCTACACCTTC.